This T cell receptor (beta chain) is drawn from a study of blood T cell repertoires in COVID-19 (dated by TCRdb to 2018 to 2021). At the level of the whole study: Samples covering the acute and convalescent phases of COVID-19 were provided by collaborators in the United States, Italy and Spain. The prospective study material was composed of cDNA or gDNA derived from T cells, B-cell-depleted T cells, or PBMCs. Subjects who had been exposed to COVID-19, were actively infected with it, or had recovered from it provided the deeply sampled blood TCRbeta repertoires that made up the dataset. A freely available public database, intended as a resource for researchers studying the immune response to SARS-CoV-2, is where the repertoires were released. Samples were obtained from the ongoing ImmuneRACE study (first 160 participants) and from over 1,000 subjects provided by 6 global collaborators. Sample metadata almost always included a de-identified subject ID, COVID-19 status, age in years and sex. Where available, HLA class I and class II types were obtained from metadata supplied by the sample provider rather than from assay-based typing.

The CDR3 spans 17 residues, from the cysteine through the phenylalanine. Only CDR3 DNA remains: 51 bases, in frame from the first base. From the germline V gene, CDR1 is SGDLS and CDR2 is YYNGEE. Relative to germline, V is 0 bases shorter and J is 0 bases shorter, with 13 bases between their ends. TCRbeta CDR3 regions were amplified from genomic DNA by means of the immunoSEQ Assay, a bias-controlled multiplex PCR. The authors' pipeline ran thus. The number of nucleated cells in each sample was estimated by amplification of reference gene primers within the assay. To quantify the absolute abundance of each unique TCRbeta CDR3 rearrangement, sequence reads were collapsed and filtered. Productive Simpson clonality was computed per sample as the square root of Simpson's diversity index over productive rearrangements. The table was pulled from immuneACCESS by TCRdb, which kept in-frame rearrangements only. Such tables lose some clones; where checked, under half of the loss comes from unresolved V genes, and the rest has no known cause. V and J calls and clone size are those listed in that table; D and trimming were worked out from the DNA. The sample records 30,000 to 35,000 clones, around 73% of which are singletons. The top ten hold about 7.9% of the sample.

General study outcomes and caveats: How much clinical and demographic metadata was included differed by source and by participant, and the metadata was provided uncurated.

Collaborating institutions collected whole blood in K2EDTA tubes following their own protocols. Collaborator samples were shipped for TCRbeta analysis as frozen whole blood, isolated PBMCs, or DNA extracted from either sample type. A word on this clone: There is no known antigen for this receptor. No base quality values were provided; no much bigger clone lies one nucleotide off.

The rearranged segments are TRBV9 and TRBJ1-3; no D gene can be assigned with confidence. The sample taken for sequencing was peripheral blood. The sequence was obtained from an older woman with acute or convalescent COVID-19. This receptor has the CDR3 CASSVDPRQGSGNTIYF. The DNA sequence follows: TGTGCCAGCAGCGTAGATCCCCGACAAGGCTCTGGAAACACCATATATTTT.